This T cell receptor (beta chain) was profiled in a study of T cells after yellow fever vaccination. Overall study: It was SMART-Seq v4 Ultra Low Input that prepared the fractions with low cell numbers. Broader study findings: The booster saw the reappearance of most primary-vaccination clones (around 96% CD4, almost 90% CD8).

As concerns this clonotype: Its antigen remains unknown.

In making TCR cDNA, 5'RACE template switching added a universal primer site and UMIs to it. TCRdb recomputed calls from the 5' RACE reads with MiXCR, one row per CDR3 protein. Counted here are just under 600,000 distinct CDR3 sequences, around an eighth occurring once; the ten biggest clones make up over 11%. The CDR3 has 13 residues. In germline, CDR1 is MNHEY, CDR2 SVGAGI. V was pared by 3 bases and J by 7 bases, with 13 bases between. The sample consisted of PBMCs, taken on the day of the yellow fever booster vaccination. The chain combines TRBV6-5 with TRBJ2-7, with D unclear. This TCR was sampled from a man aged 25 to 45 who received the YFV17D yellow fever vaccine. The CDR3 sequence is CASSYKMGSEQYF. The CDR3 DNA reads TGTGCCAGCAGTTATAAGATGGGTTCTGAGCAGTACTTC.